This T cell receptor (beta chain) was sequenced for a study of shared T cell receptors in the human thymus. This clone was seen only a few times. This table comes from immunoSEQ multiplex PCR, and its TCRdb copy is limited to in-frame clones, with some not included. There are approximately 730,000 clones in the sample; 80% to 90% occur only once, and 0.0095% to 0.013% lies in the top ten. This same sample was also part of a study on human thymus T cells. That paper adds: Donors were healthy Finnish infants having corrective surgery for congenital heart defects. Corrective heart surgery yielded the resections from which the thymus tissue came.

This receptor was identified in a girl under three years old with a congenital heart defect. Sequenced: thymocytes.

This CDR3 is CASSAKGDPVGNEKLFF. In nucleotides, the CDR3 is TGTGCCAGCAGCGCTAAGGGGGACCCAGTGGGGAATGAAAAACTGTTTTTT. This chain uses TRBV9 with TRBJ1-4; D is possibly TRBD1 (6 bases). The germline V gene has CDR1 SGDLS and CDR2 YYNGEE. With 3 bases removed from V and 5 bases from J, the gap between germline ends came to 20 bases. The CDR3 loop spans 17 amino acids.